This T cell receptor beta chain was identified during a study of neoadjuvant nivolumab and ipilimumab in lung cancer. For the study at large: Nivolumab 3 mg/kg was given days 1, 15 and 29, plus ipilimumab 1 mg/kg day 1 in combination.

Only in-frame clones appear in the TCRdb table, and some are missing; sequencing was by immunoSEQ multiplex PCR. The sample shows some 31,000 clones, roughly nine tenths of them seen only once. Notes on the study in general: Blood richness before therapy tracked richness in tumors resected after neoadjuvant therapy. Pathologic regression was not significantly tied to TCR clonality.

V gave up 4 bases and J gave up 7 bases, with 10 bases separating them. The CDR3 runs 12 residues. The germline V gene has CDR1 SGHRS and CDR2 YFSETQ. Details on this clone: Its target is unknown.

The chain uses TRBV5-1 and TRBJ2-3; D not certain. Sequenced material: peripheral blood, taken after neoadjuvant nivolumab, alone or with ipilimumab, at or shortly before surgery. The clonotype comes from an adult with non-small cell lung cancer. CDR3 in amino acids: CASSPPSNTQYF. CDR3 nucleotide sequence: TGCGCCAGCAGCCCACCATCGAATACGCAGTATTTT.